Listed here are 26 T cell receptor beta chains from one sample, sequenced in a study of patients and donors after allogeneic stem cell transplantation. TCRdb analysed the RT-PCR reads with MiXCR anew, one entry per CDR3 protein. This table has roughly 230,000 distinct CDR3 sequences, 13% to 15% appearing once. Sequencing input: blood, either unsorted or a sorted T cell fraction (not recorded which). The receptors shown here come from a human donor who was either an allogeneic HSCT recipient or a stem cell or donor lymphocyte infusion donor (not recorded which). It is not recorded whose cells these are; they may come from a transplant donor.

With respect to this clonotype: Possible read error: a much larger clone is one base away. The chain couples TRBV20-1 to TRBJ2-7, with D tentatively TRBD2 (7 bases). The V end lost 3 bases, the J end lost 0 bases, and 18 bases lay between the germline ends. The CDR3 extends over 16 amino acids. Looked up from germline, CDR1 is DFQATT and CDR2 is SNEGSKA (reference sequence). The CDR3 nucleotides are TGCAGTGCTAGTCCTCGGGGGGCCACGAGCTCCTACGAGCAGTACTTC. Amino acids: CSASPRGATSSYEQYF.

This clonotype was seen only a few times. This chain uses TRBV12-3 or TRBV12-4 with TRBJ2-4, with TRBD1 matching 7 bases. Trimming cost V 5 bases and J 5 bases; bases outside gene matches: 3. The CDR3 sequence is 13 residues long. The CDR3 here is CASSHGQENIQYF. The CDR3 nucleotides read TGTGCCAGCAGTCACGGACAGGAAAACATTCAGTACTTC.

V usage is TRBV29-1 and J usage is TRBJ2-5; no reliable D call. The CDR3 totals 13 residues. Germline values: CDR1 SQVTM, CDR2 ANQGSEA. Trimming stripped 3 bases from V and 5 bases from J, with 13 bases between. The CDR3 is CSVDLLPGETQYF. The CDR3 DNA sequence: TGCAGCGTTGATTTACTCCCTGGCGAGACCCAGTACTTC.

This clonotype has just a few counts. This chain links TRBV4-2 with TRBJ2-3; tentatively, D is TRBD2 (6 bases). Germline loops: CDR1 LGHNA, CDR2 YNFKEQ. This CDR3 comprises 19 residues. V lost 0 bases to trimming and J lost 0 bases, with 19 bases between them. The CDR3 DNA sequence: TGTGCCAGCAGCCAAGAAATCTCGTACGGAGGGGCCAGCACAGATACGCAGTATTTT. Protein sequence: CASSQEISYGGASTDTQYF.

The chain employs TRBV7-9 and TRBJ1-6; 7 bases agree with TRBD1. The germline CDR1 and CDR2 sequences are SEHNR and FQNEAQ (reference sequence). The CDR3 runs to 14 residues. The junction had 8 bases not matched to a gene; V was cut back by 5 bases and J by 10 bases. CDR3 residues: CASSLPQGSSPLHF. The CDR3 DNA reads TGTGCCAGCAGCCTCCCACAGGGGAGCTCACCCCTCCACTTT. Combining the CDR3 with reference TRBV7-9 and TRBJ1-6 gives the whole variable domain DTGVSQNPRHKITKRGQNVTFRCDPISEHNRLYWYRQTLGQGPEFLTYFQNEAQLEKSRLLSDRFSAERPKGSFSTLEIQRTEQGDSAMYLCASSLPQGSSPLHFGNGTRLTVT.

This clonotype has ten or more counts. The chain is built from TRBV5-1 and TRBJ1-1; 7 positions agree with TRBD1. Germline CDR1 is SGHRS and CDR2 is YFSETQ. Trimming took 5 bases from V and 2 from J; bases not matched to a gene: 15. The CDR3 is 17 residues long. CDR3 residues: CASRIPDRKGANTEAFF. DNA for the CDR3: TGCGCCAGCAGAATACCGGACCGAAAGGGGGCAAACACTGAAGCTTTCTTT. Supplemented by reference TRBV5-1 and TRBJ1-1, the full variable domain reads KAGVTQTPRYLIKTRGQQVTLSCSPISGHRSVSWYQQTPGQGLQFLFEYFSETQRNKGNFPGRFSGRQFSNSRSEMNVSTLELGDSALYLCASRIPDRKGANTEAFFGQGTRLTVV.

This clonotype was observed at least ten times. The gene calls are TRBV12-3 or TRBV12-4 and TRBJ1-1; TRBD1 matches 9 bases. The CDR3 has 14 amino acids. The V gene end was trimmed by 6 bases and the J gene end by 1 base; junction bases not matched to a gene: 3. The chain's CDR3 is CASSPDRGNTEAFF. CDR3 DNA: TGTGCCAGCAGCCCGGACAGGGGGAACACTGAAGCTTTCTTT.

This clonotype was counted many times. The chain links TRBV20-1 to TRBJ2-5; weak D call: TRBD2 (6 bases). The CDR3 has 13 amino acids. V was pared by 5 bases and J by 0 bases, with 10 bases between. CDR1 and CDR2 (germline): DFQATT, SNEGSKA (reference sequence). The CDR3 spells CSALSGDQETQYF. The CDR3 nucleotides are TGCAGTGCTTTGTCGGGAGACCAAGAGACCCAGTACTTC.

This chain uses TRBV2 with TRBJ2-2; TRBD1 aligns across 8 bases. The V gene's germline CDR1 is SNHLY and CDR2 FYNNEI. This CDR3 is built from 13 residues. Losses at the gene ends were 6 bases for V and 7 bases for J; bases not matched to a gene: 4. CDR3 DNA sequence: TGTGCCAGCAGCTTCACAGGGGGCGGGGAGCTGTTTTTT. Its protein is CASSFTGGGELFF.

The V call is TRBV11-2, the J call TRBJ2-1; 12 bases align to TRBD1. V gave up 4 bases and J gave up 7 bases; unmatched junction bases: 14. The length of the CDR3 is 18 residues. CDR1 and CDR2 (germline): SGHAT, FQNNGV. CDR3 residues: CASSSRSPGQGAKNEQFF. In DNA, the CDR3 is TGTGCCAGCAGCTCCCGATCACCGGGACAGGGGGCGAAAAATGAGCAGTTCTTC.

This clonotype was seen a handful of times. The CDR3 loop reads CASSQDMGIAPVRTDTQYF. The DNA of the CDR3 is TGCGCCAGCAGCCAAGATATGGGGATAGCTCCGGTGCGTACAGATACGCAGTATTTT. This chain connects TRBV4-3 to TRBJ2-3, with D uncertain. The V gene lost 0 bases and the J gene lost 3 bases, with 22 bases spanning the gap. This CDR3 has 19 residues. Germline V gene data show CDR1 as LGHNA and CDR2 as YSLEER.

This clonotype was observed a few times. The V and J genes are TRBV7-3 and TRBJ1-1, with 9 positions matching TRBD1. The CDR3 length is 16 residues. The trim removed 5 bases at V and 2 bases at J, leaving 9 bases unmatched. Germline loops: CDR1 SGHTA, CDR2 FQGTGA. Written as DNA, the CDR3 is TGTGCCAGCAGCGCCGGACAGGGGTATGGTAACACTGAAGCTTTCTTT. Translation: CASSAGQGYGNTEAFF. The full variable domain, in which reference TRBV7-3 and TRBJ1-1 provide the parts outside the CDR3, is GAGVSQTPSNKVTEKGKYVELRCDPISGHTALYWYRQSLGQGPEFLIYFQGTGAADDSGLPNDRFFAVRPEGSVSTLKIQRTERGDSAVYLCASSAGQGYGNTEAFFGQGTRLTVV.

The CDR3 region has the DNA TGTGCCAGCAGCCGACTAGCGCAAAGCACAGATACGCAGTATTTT. This translates into CASSRLAQSTDTQYF. The chain has TRBV11-1 and TRBJ2-3, with 8 bases aligning to TRBD2. V shed 5 bases and J 0 bases; nucleotides not matched to a gene: 4. CDR3 length: 15 residues. Germline V gene lookup returns CDR1 SGHAT and CDR2 FQDESV (reference sequence).

This clonotype was seen ten or more times. V is TRBV4-1 and J is TRBJ2-5, with D unclear. The CDR3 length is 12 residues. The germline V gene has CDR1 MGHRA and CDR2 YSYEKL. Trimming took 3 bases from V and 11 from J, leaving 13 bases between them. CDR3 bases: TGCGCCAGCAGCCAGCCCCTGGGGATGCAGTACTTC. Amino acid sequence: CASSQPLGMQYF.

This chain connects TRBV7-9 to TRBJ2-3; TRBD1 aligns across 7 bases. This CDR3 comprises 14 residues. Germline V gene lookup returns CDR1 SEHNR and CDR2 FQNEAQ (reference sequence). With 1 base clipped from V and 7 bases from J, the junction kept 5 bases outside the gene matches. CDR3 in DNA: TGTGCCAGCAGCTTAGGACAGGGCGAGTATACGCAGTATTTT. This gives the protein CASSLGQGEYTQYF.

V is TRBV27 and J is TRBJ1-1; D call uncertain. The V end lost 9 bases, the J end lost 4 bases, and 21 bases lay between the germline ends. The germline CDR1 and CDR2 sequences are MNHEY and SMNVEV (reference sequence). This CDR3 spans 15 amino acids. The CDR3 nucleotides read TGTGCCAGTAGGGCGGTTGGGGTCTGGAGCACTGAAGCTTTCTTT. It yields the protein CASRAVGVWSTEAFF.

The sample holds many counts of this clonotype. This chain uses TRBV20-1 with TRBJ1-3; maybe TRBD1 (6 bases). V lost 5 bases and J 2 bases, leaving 7 bases between the germline ends. The CDR3 runs 12 residues. CDR1 is DFQATT, CDR2 SNEGSKA, per germline (reference sequence). The CDR3 coding sequence is TGCAGTGCTTGGGACACTGGAAACACCATATATTTT. It yields the protein CSAWDTGNTIYF.

The rearrangement links TRBV18 to TRBJ2-2; 7 nucleotides line up with TRBD1. CDR3 size: 14 residues. Germline values: CDR1 KGHSH, CDR2 LQKENI. V was clipped by 5 bases and J by 3 bases; unmatched bases: 3. The DNA for the CDR3 is TGTGCCAGCTCAAATCAGGGGGACACCGGGGAGCTGTTTTTT. Amino acids: CASSNQGDTGELFF.

This clonotype was seen many times. V usage is TRBV7-6 and J usage is TRBJ1-4; D call uncertain. V lost 5 bases and J lost 3, with 13 bases in between. Germline-derived CDR1 and CDR2 are SGHVS and FNYEAQ. The CDR3 has 15 amino acids. For the CDR3, the DNA is TGTGCCAGCAGCACTATGACGGGTCCTAATGAAAAACTGTTTTTT. Its translation: CASSTMTGPNEKLFF.

This clonotype was picked up many times. This rearrangement joins TRBV24-1 to TRBJ1-4; D gene uncertain. The CDR3 is 15 amino acids. The V end was cut by 2 bases, the J end by 8 bases, with 14 bases between. Per the germline V gene, CDR1 is KGHDR and CDR2 is SFDVKD. CDR3 in amino acids: CATSDSVPDGEKLFF. Here the CDR3 DNA reads TGTGCCACCAGTGATTCCGTACCGGATGGGGAAAAACTGTTTTTT.

This clonotype was observed a handful of times. The chain joins TRBV25-1 to TRBJ1-4; no clear D gene. The V gene lost 2 bases and the J gene lost 10 bases, with 2 bases spanning the gap. CDR1 is MGHDK and CDR2 is SYGVNS in the germline V gene. CDR3 length equals 10 residues. CDR3 DNA: TGTGCCAGCAGTGAAAGAAAACTGTTTTTT. Its translation is CASSERKLFF.

This clonotype has more than one count but fewer than ten. The chain employs TRBV10-3 and TRBJ2-3; the D gene could be TRBD1 or TRBD2 (5 bases each). The length of the CDR3 is 14 residues. Trimming removed 6 bases at V and 1 base at J, with 11 bases between. CDR1 ENHRY and CDR2 SYGVKD come from the germline V gene. The DNA for the CDR3 is TGTGCCATCAGAGAAGGGGACCGCACAGATACGCAGTATTTT. Its protein product is CAIREGDRTDTQYF.

This clonotype was counted many times. The chain combines TRBV12-3 or TRBV12-4 with TRBJ1-4; D perhaps matches TRBD1 (5 bases). The CDR3 contains 13 residues. The V end lost 8 bases, the J end lost 7 bases, and 14 bases lay between the germline ends. CDR3 protein: CASEGLGSEKLFF. CDR3 in DNA: TGTGCCAGCGAGGGACTCGGGAGTGAAAAACTGTTTTTT.

The chain employs TRBV20-1 and TRBJ2-7; D call uncertain. The germline V gene encodes CDR1 DFQATT and CDR2 SNEGSKA (reference sequence). This CDR3 contains 13 residues. V shed 0 bases and J shed 3 bases, with 9 bases lying between them. The CDR3 loop reads CSARDNSLYEQYF. The CDR3 DNA sequence: TGCAGTGCTAGAGATAACAGCCTCTACGAGCAGTACTTC.

CDR3 bases: TGTGCCAGCGCACGACAATCCATCAGCTCCTACGAGCAGTACTTC. It is translated as CASARQSISSYEQYF. The chain couples TRBV27 to TRBJ2-7, with D uncertain. Trimming left V 8 bases short and J 0 bases short, with 17 bases between. Germline V lookup: CDR1 MNHEY, CDR2 SMNVEV (reference sequence). This CDR3 has 15 amino acids.

This clonotype came up many times. This chain joins TRBV5-8 and TRBJ2-1, with 12 bases identical to TRBD1. V shed 4 bases, J shed 6 bases, and the junction held 8 bases outside the gene matches. This CDR3 has 16 amino acids. In germline, CDR1 is SGHTS, CDR2 YDEGEE. In DNA, the CDR3 is TGTGCCAGCAGCAACCGGGACAGGGGGCTTCTCAATGAGCAGTTCTTC. This translates into CASSNRDRGLLNEQFF.